The 31 T cell receptor beta chains reported below all come from one sample, sequenced in a study of cytomegalovirus exposure and HLA in healthy donors. The PCR had 60 Vbeta and 13 Jbeta primers. Assay: immunoSEQ multiplex PCR; the TCRdb copy retains only in-frame clones and omits some. The sample includes 170,000 or so clones, about 80% of them seen just once. Sample: PBMCs. These receptors all stem from a woman aged 25 to 39 in good health and CMV-seronegative.

This chain connects TRBV19 to TRBJ2-3; D is possibly TRBD2 (5 bases). This CDR3 is built from 13 residues. Per the germline V gene, CDR1 is LNHDA and CDR2 is SQIVND (reference sequence). The V end was cut by 10 bases, the J end by 0 bases, with 11 bases between. The DNA of the CDR3 is TGTGCCACTAAAAGCGGTAGCACAGATACGCAGTATTTT. Its protein is CATKSGSTDTQYF.

V is TRBV7-9 and J is TRBJ2-1; tentatively, D is TRBD1 (5 bases). V dropped 5 bases and J dropped 13 bases, with 15 bases sitting between them. This CDR3 contains 12 residues. The V gene's germline CDR1 is SEHNR and CDR2 FQNEAQ (reference sequence). The CDR3 DNA sequence: TGTGCCAGCAGCGCCGGCAGGGTGGACCAGTTCTTC. Its translation is CASSAGRVDQFF.

V gene TRBV2 combines with J gene TRBJ2-1; D is unclear. Trimming stripped 4 bases from V and 3 bases from J, with 7 bases between. Germline values: CDR1 SNHLY, CDR2 FYNNEI. This CDR3 region has 13 residues. The CDR3 DNA follows: TGTGCCAGCAGTGTTGGCAGCTACAATGAGCAGTTCTTC. This encodes CASSVGSYNEQFF.

In this sample, this clone turned up once. The chain is built from TRBV29-1 and TRBJ2-7; D might be TRBD2 (6 bases). The V end was cut by 4 bases, the J end by 3 bases, with 13 bases between. Germline-derived CDR1 and CDR2 are SQVTM and ANQGSEA. This CDR3 has 13 residues. The CDR3 coding sequence is TGCAGCGTTGCGGCGGGACGTTACTACGAGCAGTACTTC. Protein product: CSVAAGRYYEQYF.

V usage is TRBV10-2 and J usage is TRBJ1-1; 8 bases line up with TRBD1. This CDR3 is built from 17 residues. Looked up from germline, CDR1 is WSHSY and CDR2 is SAAADI. V gave up 3 bases and J gave up 5 bases; unmatched junction bases: 14. The CDR3 nucleotides are TGCGCCAGCAGTGAACGACAGGGGCGGCGAGGATTTACTGAAGCTTTCTTT. Residues: CASSERQGRRGFTEAFF.

The chain carries TRBV4-2 and TRBJ2-5; TRBD2 agrees at 11 bases. V shed 7 bases and J 4 bases; nucleotides not matched to a gene: 14. This CDR3 has 17 residues. CDR1 is LGHNA and CDR2 is YNFKEQ in the germline V gene. The CDR3 sequence is CASNQGTSGSKGETQYF. DNA for the CDR3: TGTGCCAGCAACCAGGGAACTAGCGGGAGTAAGGGAGAGACCCAGTACTTC.

The chain is built from TRBV2 and TRBJ2-5; 11 nucleotides align to TRBD1. CDR3 length: 15 residues. V shed 4 bases and J 4 bases; nucleotides not matched to a gene: 5. Germline lookup yields CDR1 SNHLY and CDR2 FYNNEI. The CDR3: CASSGGTGGLETQYF. The CDR3 coding sequence is TGTGCCAGCAGTGGAGGGACAGGGGGTCTAGAGACCCAGTACTTC.

Points on this clone: The germline gene is not matched at one end of the junction; a read error may be the cause. The DNA of the CDR3 is TGTGCTAGCAGCCCGCTGCGGAGCTCCTACAATGAGCAGTTCTTC. It codes for CASSPLRSSYNEQFF. The genes are TRBV7-7 and TRBJ2-1; D gene ambiguous. The germline gives CDR1 SSHAT, CDR2 FNYEAQ (reference sequence). The CDR3 sequence is 15 residues long.

The V gene is TRBV28, the J gene TRBJ1-3, with D unclear. The length of the CDR3 is 14 residues. V gave up 4 bases and J gave up 1 base, with 8 bases separating them. Germline CDR1 MDHEN, CDR2 SYDVKM. The CDR3 DNA is TGTGCCAGCAGTTCAGATGTTTCTGGAAACACCATATATTTT. Translating gives CASSSDVSGNTIYF.

The chain combines TRBV19 with TRBJ1-2, with 8 bases fitting TRBD1. The CDR3 runs 13 residues. V dropped 6 bases and J dropped 7; count of bases not matched to a gene: 7. Germline V gene lookup returns CDR1 LNHDA and CDR2 SQIVND (reference sequence). The CDR3 sequence: CASSPTGESGYTF. The CDR3 DNA sequence: TGTGCCAGTAGCCCGACAGGGGAAAGTGGCTACACCTTC.

The chain has TRBV28 and TRBJ2-2, with a weak D call TRBD2 (6 bases). The CDR3 runs 15 residues. Trimming removed 5 bases from V and 0 bases from J, with 10 bases in between. Germline V gene sequence: CDR1 MDHEN, CDR2 SYDVKM. The CDR3 loop reads CASSQEGPNTGELFF. CDR3 in DNA: TGTGCCAGCAGTCAGGAGGGTCCGAACACCGGGGAGCTGTTTTTT.

The chain combines TRBV5-1 with TRBJ2-1; 9 bases map to TRBD2. The CDR3 has 14 amino acids. J was trimmed by 8 bases and V by 2 bases; bases with no gene match: 5. Germline V CDR1 and CDR2: SGHRS, YFSETQ. The CDR3 is CASSLLAGDHEQFF. In nucleotides, the CDR3 is TGCGCCAGCAGCTTATTAGCGGGGGACCATGAGCAGTTCTTC. Drawing the rest from reference TRBV5-1 and TRBJ2-1, the complete variable domain is KAGVTQTPRYLIKTRGQQVTLSCSPISGHRSVSWYQQTPGQGLQFLFEYFSETQRNKGNFPGRFSGRQFSNSRSEMNVSTLELGDSALYLCASSLLAGDHEQFFGPGTRLTVL.

The CDR3 loop is CASSEQGASTEAFF. The CDR3 DNA follows: TGCGCCAGCAGCGAACAGGGGGCGTCCACTGAAGCTTTCTTT. The V gene is TRBV5-1, the J gene TRBJ1-1, with 9 bases aligning to TRBD1. CDR3 length: 14 residues. CDR1 is SGHRS, CDR2 YFSETQ, per germline. J gave up 4 bases and V 4 bases, and 5 bases lay outside the gene matches. The variable domain in full, with the rest retrieved from reference TRBV5-1 and TRBJ1-1, is KAGVTQTPRYLIKTRGQQVTLSCSPISGHRSVSWYQQTPGQGLQFLFEYFSETQRNKGNFPGRFSGRQFSNSRSEMNVSTLELGDSALYLCASSEQGASTEAFFGQGTRLTVV.

This sequence joins TRBV6-6 and TRBJ2-7, with 9 bases identical to TRBD1. The CDR3 is 15 amino acids. Germline CDR1 is MNHNY and CDR2 is SVGAGI (reference sequence). Trimming removed 6 bases from V and 5 bases from J; junction bases left unmatched: 11. Here the CDR3 DNA reads TGTGCCAGCAGCCCCGGGACAGGGAACCTCGACGAGCAGTACTTC. Its translation: CASSPGTGNLDEQYF.

This clone showed up just once. A junction end diverges from the germline sequence, so it may reflect a read error. The chain couples TRBV7-2 to TRBJ2-3, with TRBD2 matching over 9 bases. Germline V gives CDR1 SGHTA, CDR2 FQGNSA. The CDR3 is 12 amino acids. The CDR3 is CASSLDASGRTF. In nucleotides, the CDR3 is TGTGCCAGCAGCTTAGACGCCAGCGGGAGGACCTTT.

This chain links TRBV28 with TRBJ1-2; D gene uncertain. CDR1 and CDR2 from the germline V gene are MDHEN and SYDVKM. V gave up 4 bases and J gave up 4 bases, with 16 bases separating them. The CDR3 length is 15 residues. In nucleotides, the CDR3 is TGTGCCAGCAGTTCTAGCGTACAGCACCGCTATGGCTACACCTTC. Translating gives CASSSSVQHRYGYTF.

This sequence joins TRBV7-9 and TRBJ2-5; TRBD2 matches 11 bases. The CDR3 has 17 amino acids. With V trimmed by 5 bases and J by 4 bases, 12 bases remained unmatched. Germline V gives CDR1 SEHNR, CDR2 FQNEAQ (reference sequence). The chain's CDR3 is CASSPLAGGPVRETQYF. CDR3 coding DNA: TGTGCCAGCAGCCCCTTAGCGGGGGGGCCTGTTCGAGAGACCCAGTACTTC.

The gene calls are TRBV5-8 and TRBJ2-7; 14 positions agree with TRBD2. The V gene end was trimmed by 4 bases and the J gene end by 4 bases; junction bases not matched to a gene: 4. This CDR3 is built from 15 residues. Germline V gives CDR1 SGHTS, CDR2 YDEGEE. In DNA form, the CDR3 reads TGTGCCAGCAGCGTGGGACTAGCGGGGGCTTACGAGCAGTACTTC. This codes for CASSVGLAGAYEQYF. Combining the CDR3 with reference TRBV5-8 and TRBJ2-7 gives the whole variable domain EAGVTQSPTHLIKTRGQQATLRCSPISGHTSVYWYQQALGLGLQFLLWYDEGEERNRGNFPPRFSGRQFPNYSSELNVNALELEDSALYLCASSVGLAGAYEQYFGPGTRLTVT.

This chain joins TRBV27 and TRBJ2-6, with 8 bases fitting TRBD1. The germline V gene has CDR1 MNHEY and CDR2 SMNVEV (reference sequence). With V trimmed by 6 bases and J by 1 base, 8 bases remained unmatched. This CDR3 comprises 17 residues. Here the CDR3 DNA reads TGTGCCAGCAGGCAGACAGGGGTGACGTCTGGGGCCAACGTCCTGACTTTC. Amino acids: CASRQTGVTSGANVLTF.

This CDR3 reads CASNKINEQFF. DNA for the CDR3: TGTGCCAGCAATAAAATCAATGAGCAGTTCTTC. This rearrangement joins TRBV28 to TRBJ2-1; no firm D call. This CDR3 spans 11 amino acids. V was cut by 7 bases and J by 6 bases, with 7 bases left in between. The germline CDR1 and CDR2 sequences are MDHEN and SYDVKM. The entire variable domain, with the rest obtained from reference TRBV28 and TRBJ2-1, is as follows: DVKVTQSSRYLVKRTGEKVFLECVQDMDHENMFWYRQDPGLGLRLIYFSYDVKMKEKGDIPEGYSVSREKKERFSLILESASTNQTSMYLCASNKINEQFFGPGTRLTVL.

The chain has TRBV9 and TRBJ2-5; D gene unclear. The V end lost 10 bases, the J end lost 5 bases, and 9 bases lay between the germline ends. The CDR3 covers 10 residues. Germline V gives CDR1 SGDLS, CDR2 YYNGEE. The DNA for the CDR3 is TGTGCCTTACTGCGGGAGACCCAGTACTTC. Translated, it gives CALLRETQYF.

The rearrangement links TRBV29-1 to TRBJ2-1; D is unclear. Trimming took 6 bases from V and 6 from J, leaving 15 bases between them. Per the germline V gene, CDR1 is SQVTM and CDR2 is ANQGSEA. This CDR3 is built from 13 residues. CDR3 sequence: CSVSRALGNEQFF. CDR3 nucleotide sequence: TGCAGCGTATCTCGAGCGTTGGGCAATGAGCAGTTCTTC.

The chain employs TRBV30 and TRBJ1-5; TRBD1 aligns across 10 bases. The CDR3 consists of 19 residues. J was trimmed by 6 bases and V by 0 bases; bases with no gene match: 17. Germline assignment: CDR1 GTSNPN and CDR2 SVGIG (reference sequence). CDR3: CAWSVKGTGVNYGFQPQHF. DNA of the CDR3: TGTGCCTGGAGTGTAAAAGGGACAGGGGTAAACTACGGATTTCAGCCCCAGCATTTT.

The gene calls are TRBV27 and TRBJ2-2, with 9 bases aligning to TRBD1. The germline V gene encodes CDR1 MNHEY and CDR2 SMNVEV (reference sequence). The CDR3 totals 16 residues. V lost 5 bases to trimming and J lost 6 bases; unmatched junction nucleotides: 10. The CDR3 reads CASSHLPGQGPGELFF. CDR3 nucleotide sequence: TGTGCCAGCAGTCATCTTCCGGGACAGGGACCCGGGGAGCTGTTTTTT.

The J gene is TRBJ2-3, the V gene TRBV5-4, with no clear D. The CDR3 is made up of 11 amino acids. The germline CDR1 and CDR2 sequences are SGHNT and YYREEE (reference sequence). The V gene lost 2 bases and the J gene lost 5 bases, with 3 bases spanning the gap. CDR3 in amino acids: CASSFQDTQYF. As DNA, the CDR3 is TGTGCCAGCAGCTTCCAAGATACGCAGTATTTT.

This clone occurred a few times. Written as DNA, the CDR3 is TGTGCCAGCAGTGAAGCGTGGAGGGTGTCCTTCTTT. Protein product: CASSEAWRVSFF. The chain recombines TRBV6-1 with TRBJ1-1, with D unresolved. Germline loops: CDR1 MNHNS, CDR2 SASEGT. This CDR3 contains 12 residues. Trimming shortened V by 0 bases and J by 14 bases, and 13 bases separated the two germline ends.

The gene calls are TRBV11-2 and TRBJ2-3; TRBD2 agrees at 9 bases. J gave up 5 bases and V 1 base, and 10 bases lay outside the gene matches. Germline V gene lookup returns CDR1 SGHAT and CDR2 FQNNGV. The CDR3 runs 17 residues. For the CDR3, the DNA is TGTGCCAGCAGCTTAGGTCGGACTAGCGATGAGAGAGATACGCAGTATTTT. It yields the protein CASSLGRTSDERDTQYF.

V and J are TRBV7-9 and TRBJ2-3; 7 positions agree with TRBD1. Unmatched junction bases numbered 12, after V lost 5 bases and J lost 4 bases. Germline lookup yields CDR1 SEHNR and CDR2 FQNEAQ (reference sequence). The CDR3 is 16 amino acids. The CDR3, as DNA: TGTGCCAGCAGCCACAATGCAGGGGGTGGGGCAGATACGCAGTATTTT. Its translation is CASSHNAGGGADTQYF.

The gene calls are TRBV29-1 and TRBJ2-7; 12 bases are shared with TRBD2. The CDR3 sequence is 16 residues long. CDR1 and CDR2 from the germline V gene are SQVTM and ANQGSEA. V shed 4 bases, J shed 6 bases, and the junction held 13 bases outside the gene matches. The CDR3 DNA follows: TGCAGCGTTGGTGACCTAGCGGGAGGGCCAGATTCCGAGCAGTACTTC. Its translation is CSVGDLAGGPDSEQYF.

The chain links TRBV7-2 to TRBJ2-5; TRBD2 matches 7 bases. Trimming at V came to 5 bases and at J to 5 bases, leaving 11 bases not matched to a gene. The CDR3 runs to 15 residues. Germline assignment: CDR1 SGHTA and CDR2 FQGNSA. In DNA form, the CDR3 reads TGTGCCAGCAGCGTGTTCACTACTAGCGCGGAGACCCAGTACTTC. This encodes CASSVFTTSAETQYF.

The chain joins TRBV7-9 to TRBJ1-1; D gene uncertain. Trimming cost V 2 bases and J 3 bases, with 10 bases left between them. Per germline, CDR1 SEHNR and CDR2 FQNEAQ (reference sequence). CDR3 length: 14 amino acids. The CDR3 protein is CASSLWPRDTEAFF. The CDR3 DNA reads as TGTGCCAGCAGCTTATGGCCCCGGGACACTGAAGCTTTCTTT.